This passage covers 24 T cell receptor beta chains from one sample sequenced in a study of blood T cell repertoires in COVID-19. Generated by immunoSEQ multiplex PCR, the TCRdb table keeps only in-frame clones and is missing some. The sample has about half a million clones, 70% to 90% seen once. Sequenced sample: peripheral blood. These receptors were taken from a human donor in a cohort sampled during active COVID-19.

J is TRBJ2-3 and V is TRBV30, with TRBD1 identical over 9 bases. Germline V gene lookup returns CDR1 GTSNPN and CDR2 SVGIG (reference sequence). The CDR3 spans 16 residues. Trimming at V came to 2 bases and at J to 5 bases, leaving 11 bases not matched to a gene. CDR3 DNA: TGTGCCTGGAGTCTCACACCGGGACAGGGCGGAGATACGCAGTATTTT. Translating gives CAWSLTPGQGGDTQYF.

The chain recombines TRBV11-2 with TRBJ2-7, with D tentatively TRBD1 (5 bases). The germline gives CDR1 SGHAT, CDR2 FQNNGV. The CDR3 length is 13 residues. Deletions cut 0 bases from V and 3 bases from J, with 6 bases between. CDR3 protein: CASSLDRDYEQYF. Here the CDR3 DNA reads TGTGCCAGCAGCTTAGACAGGGACTACGAGCAGTACTTC.

This chain uses TRBV2 with TRBJ1-1; 8 bases align to TRBD1. The ends lost 7 bases at V and 5 bases at J; junction bases unmatched: 6. Germline assignment: CDR1 SNHLY and CDR2 FYNNEI. CDR3 length equals 13 residues. The CDR3 protein is CASINTGGTEAFF. The DNA for the CDR3 is TGTGCCAGCATTAACACAGGGGGTACTGAAGCTTTCTTT.

The rearrangement links TRBV14 to TRBJ1-1; no definite D call. CDR1 is SGHDN and CDR2 is FVKESK in the germline V gene. CDR3 size: 13 residues. The germline V and J ends were trimmed by 4 bases and 0 bases, with 6 bases remaining between them. CDR3 coding DNA: TGTGCCAGCAGCCCCCAAATGAACACTGAAGCTTTCTTT. It yields the protein CASSPQMNTEAFF. Based on the CDR3 plus reference TRBV14 and TRBJ1-1, the full variable domain is EAGVTQFPSHSVIEKGQTVTLRCDPISGHDNLYWYRRVMGKEIKFLLHFVKESKQDESGMPNNRFLAERTGGTYSTLKVQPAELEDSGVYFCASSPQMNTEAFFGQGTRLTVV.

J is TRBJ2-1 and V is TRBV21-1; the DNA was not used to check the table's D call, TRBD2. TRBV21-1 is a pseudogene. CDR3 length: 18 amino acids. The CDR3 DNA follows: TGTGCCAGCAGCAACCCAGAATGTAGCGGGATCCGCCACAATGAGCAGTTCTTC. Encoded protein: CASSNPECSGIRHNEQFF.

The V and J genes are TRBV2 and TRBJ2-3; 8 bases are a match to TRBD1. Looked up from germline, CDR1 is SNHLY and CDR2 is FYNNEI. V shed 7 bases, J shed 5 bases, and the junction held 8 bases outside the gene matches. This CDR3 has 14 amino acids. The CDR3 sequence: CASKPDRGRDTQYF. Here the CDR3 DNA reads TGTGCCAGCAAGCCCGACAGGGGCAGAGATACGCAGTATTTT.

V gene TRBV18 combines with J gene TRBJ2-7, with 8 positions matching TRBD2. The J segment lost 3 bases and the V segment lost 5 bases, leaving 12 bases of the junction unmatched. The CDR3 sequence is 16 residues long. Germline assignment: CDR1 KGHSH and CDR2 LQKENI. CDR3 coding DNA: TGTGCCAGCTCAAAAAAGAATCCAAGCGGGAGCTACGAGCAGTACTTC. It translates to CASSKKNPSGSYEQYF.

CDR3 bases: TGTGCCAGCAGCGCCCTAGGTACGAACACTGAAGCTTTCTTT. Its translation: CASSALGTNTEAFF. The chain carries TRBV9 and TRBJ1-1; D gene ambiguous. This CDR3 spans 14 amino acids. Trimming removed 3 bases at V and 1 base at J, with 10 bases between. CDR1 is SGDLS, CDR2 YYNGEE, per germline.

As to this clone: The junction departs from the called germline gene at one end, perhaps through a read error. The chain carries TRBV5-6 and TRBJ1-2, with TRBD1 identical over 7 bases. Germline CDR1 reads SGHDT; CDR2 reads YYEEEE. This CDR3 is 11 amino acids long. The CDR3 DNA sequence: TGTGCCAGCAGCGCGGGACAGACCGAGGTCTTC. Its translation: CASSAGQTEVF.

The rearrangement links TRBV4-1 to TRBJ2-7; tentatively, D is TRBD1 (6 bases). This CDR3 comprises 18 residues. The germline CDR1 and CDR2 sequences are MGHRA and YSYEKL. Trimming left V 0 bases short and J 1 base short, with 19 bases between. The CDR3 DNA follows: TGCGCCAGCAGCCAAGAAGCCCCTATGGGGACAAGATCCTACGAGCAGTACTTC. Translating it yields CASSQEAPMGTRSYEQYF.

This clone was counted once. Sequence at one end of the junction differs from germline and may be a read error. CDR3 in DNA: TGTGCCTGGAGTATACTCCAAAAGACCCAGTACTTC. Its translation is CAWSILQKTQYF. V gene TRBV30 combines with J gene TRBJ2-5; D unclear. The CDR3 is made up of 12 amino acids. Germline lookup yields CDR1 GTSNPN and CDR2 SVGIG (reference sequence).

The chain recombines TRBV20-1 with TRBJ1-1, with TRBD1 matching over 7 bases. The CDR3 loop spans 11 amino acids. The germline V gene has CDR1 DFQATT and CDR2 SNEGSKA (reference sequence). With V trimmed by 5 bases and J by 4 bases, 1 base remained unmatched. The CDR3 region has the DNA TGCAGTGCTCACAGGGGCACTGAAGCTTTCTTT. Protein: CSAHRGTEAFF.

The J gene is TRBJ2-7, the V gene TRBV6-5; TRBD2 is a possible D gene (5 bases). Trimming took 7 bases from V and 3 from J, leaving 10 bases between them. CDR3 size: 12 residues. The germline V gene has CDR1 MNHEY and CDR2 SVGAGI. The CDR3 reads CASTGGGYEQYF. The CDR3 coding sequence is TGTGCCAGCACGGGCGGAGGCTACGAGCAGTACTTC.

The chain links TRBV7-9 to TRBJ1-2; no clear D gene. V dropped 0 bases and J dropped 4 bases, with 3 bases sitting between them. Germline CDR1 reads SEHNR; CDR2 reads FQNEAQ (reference sequence). CDR3 length: 12 amino acids. CDR3: CASSLAGYGYTF. The CDR3 DNA sequence: TGTGCCAGCAGCTTAGCCGGCTATGGCTACACCTTC.

This chain uses TRBV29-1 with TRBJ2-3; D is perhaps TRBD2 (6 bases). This CDR3 has 12 residues. Germline CDR1 is SQVTM and CDR2 is ANQGSEA. V lost 7 bases and J 2 bases, leaving 10 bases between the germline ends. CDR3 DNA: TGCAGCGCCGGACTACTCACAGATACGCAGTATTTT. It translates to CSAGLLTDTQYF.

J is TRBJ1-2 and V is TRBV3-1 (or the pseudogene TRBV3-2), with D unresolved. The CDR3 extends over 13 amino acids. CDR1 LGHDT and CDR2 YNNKEL come from the germline V gene (reference sequence). The V end lost 0 bases, the J end lost 2 bases, and 4 bases lay between the germline ends. The CDR3 bases are TGTGCCAGCAGCCAAGATCTCAACTATGGCTACACCTTC. Translation gives CASSQDLNYGYTF.

The V call is TRBV11-2, the J call TRBJ1-1; 7 bases agree with TRBD1. Trimming removed 6 bases from V and 2 bases from J; junction bases left unmatched: 9. CDR3 size: 15 residues. CDR1 is SGHAT and CDR2 is FQNNGV in the germline V gene. CDR3 DNA: TGTGCCAGCAGGTCCTGGACAGGAGTAAACACTGAAGCTTTCTTT. Its translation is CASRSWTGVNTEAFF.

V and J are TRBV7-3 and TRBJ2-1; TRBD2 matches at 8 bases. CDR3 length: 17 amino acids. The germline V gene encodes CDR1 SGHTA and CDR2 FQGTGA. V lost 5 bases to trimming and J lost 7 bases; unmatched junction nucleotides: 16. The CDR3: CASSPNRRIAGSNEQFF. CDR3 nucleotide sequence: TGTGCCAGCAGCCCAAATAGGAGGATAGCGGGGTCAAATGAGCAGTTCTTC.

The V gene is TRBV19, the J gene TRBJ1-1; 8 bases match TRBD1. The junction had 6 bases not matched to a gene; V was cut back by 6 bases and J by 0 bases. The germline V gene encodes CDR1 LNHDA and CDR2 SQIVND (reference sequence). This CDR3 is built from 15 residues. DNA of the CDR3: TGTGCCAGTAGGGAACAGGGGGGAATGAACACTGAAGCTTTCTTT. It yields the protein CASREQGGMNTEAFF. The full variable domain, in which reference TRBV19 and TRBJ1-1 provide the parts outside the CDR3, is DGGITQSPKYLFRKEGQNVTLSCEQNLNHDAMYWYRQDPGQGLRLIYYSQIVNDFQKGDIAEGYSVSREKKESFPLTVTSAQKNPTAFYLCASREQGGMNTEAFFGQGTRLTVV.

The V gene is TRBV18, the J gene TRBJ1-5; D gene ambiguous. V lost 4 bases and J 5 bases, leaving 6 bases between the germline ends. CDR3 length: 12 residues. The germline gives CDR1 KGHSH, CDR2 LQKENI. This CDR3 is CASSQEDQPQHF. The DNA of the CDR3 is TGTGCCAGCTCACAGGAGGATCAGCCCCAGCATTTT.

Only one count was recorded for this clone. The chain employs TRBV5-1 and TRBJ2-5; 8 nucleotides agree with TRBD2. The junction had 9 bases not matched to a gene; V was cut back by 4 bases and J by 4 bases. This CDR3 region has 15 residues. Germline CDR1 SGHRS, CDR2 YFSETQ. CDR3 loop: CASSTGPGGAETQYF. DNA for the CDR3: TGCGCCAGCAGCACCGGACCCGGGGGGGCAGAGACCCAGTACTTC.

This chain joins TRBV19 and TRBJ1-6; 9 bases are a match to TRBD1. CDR3 length: 16 residues. V lost 6 bases and J lost 4; bases outside the gene matches: 7. Germline CDR1 LNHDA, CDR2 SQIVND (reference sequence). The CDR3 nucleotides are TGTGCCAGTAGCCCAACCGGGACAGGGTATAATTCACCCCTCCACTTT. As protein: CASSPTGTGYNSPLHF.

This clone was detected only once. This chain uses TRBV3-1 (or the pseudogene TRBV3-2) with TRBJ1-1, with D possibly TRBD1 on 6 matching bases. CDR1 and CDR2 from the germline V gene are LGHDT and YNNKEL (reference sequence). This CDR3 comprises 18 residues. V was shortened by 3 bases and J by 0 bases, with 20 bases between the two germline ends. The CDR3 region has the DNA TGTGCCAGCAGCCACTTCCCCCGACAGGCTCTTATGAACACTGAAGCTTTCTTT. Amino acids: CASSHFPRQALMNTEAFF.

This CDR3 reads CASSQDLAGGPRLLQYNEQFF. CDR3 sequence (DNA): TGCGCCAGCAGCCAAGATCTAGCGGGAGGGCCGAGGTTGCTCCAGTACAATGAGCAGTTCTTC. The chain is built from TRBV4-1 and TRBJ2-1; 12 positions agree with TRBD2. With V trimmed by 0 bases and J by 4 bases, 16 bases remained unmatched. The germline CDR1 and CDR2 sequences are MGHRA and YSYEKL. The CDR3 contains 21 residues.